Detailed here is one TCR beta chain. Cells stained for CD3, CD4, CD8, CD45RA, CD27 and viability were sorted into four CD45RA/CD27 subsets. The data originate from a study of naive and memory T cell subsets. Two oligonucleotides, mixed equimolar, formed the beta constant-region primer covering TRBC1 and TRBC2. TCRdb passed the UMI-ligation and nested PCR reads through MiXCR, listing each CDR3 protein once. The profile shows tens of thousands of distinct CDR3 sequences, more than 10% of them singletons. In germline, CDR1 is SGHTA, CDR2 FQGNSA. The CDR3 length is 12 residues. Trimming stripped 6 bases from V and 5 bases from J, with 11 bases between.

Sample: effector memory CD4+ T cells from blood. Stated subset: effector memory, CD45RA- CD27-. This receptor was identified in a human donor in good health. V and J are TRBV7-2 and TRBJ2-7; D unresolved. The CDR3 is CASSHPNNEQYF. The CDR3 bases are TGTGCCAGCAGTCATCCTAATAACGAGCAGTACTTC.